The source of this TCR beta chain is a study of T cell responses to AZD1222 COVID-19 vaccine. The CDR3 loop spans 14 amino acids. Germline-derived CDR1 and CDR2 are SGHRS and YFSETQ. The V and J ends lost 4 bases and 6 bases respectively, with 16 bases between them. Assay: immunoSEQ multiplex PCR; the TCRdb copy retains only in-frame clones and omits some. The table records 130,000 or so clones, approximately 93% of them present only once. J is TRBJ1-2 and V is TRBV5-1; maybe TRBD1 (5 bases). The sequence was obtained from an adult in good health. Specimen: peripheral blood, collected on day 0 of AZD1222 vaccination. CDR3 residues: CASSPRPGIDGYTF. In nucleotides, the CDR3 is TGCGCCAGCAGCCCCCGCCCAGGGATCGATGGCTACACCTTC.